Shown below are 17 T cell receptor beta chains from a single sample sequenced in a study of graft-versus-host responses after intestinal transplantation. These receptors are not linked to any known antigen. Generated by immunoSEQ multiplex PCR, the TCRdb table keeps only in-frame clones and is missing some. The table has just over 85,000 clones, about nine tenths seen once. Sequences were derived from unstimulated CD8+ T cells sorted from spleen or lymph node cells, sampled before transplant. Every receptor here comes from a human donor who was the organ donor for an intestinal transplant.

V and J are TRBV5-6 and TRBJ1-2; D possibly corresponds to TRBD1 (6 bases). V lost 4 bases to trimming and J lost 0 bases, with 16 bases between them. The V gene's germline CDR1 is SGHDT and CDR2 YYEEEE. This CDR3 has 16 residues. The chain's CDR3 is CASSPGTFLSNYGYTF. The CDR3 DNA follows: TGTGCCAGCAGCCCCGGGACATTTCTTTCTAACTATGGCTACACCTTC.

V usage is TRBV27 and J usage is TRBJ2-7, with 7 bases that match TRBD2. J lost 3 bases, V lost 3 bases, and 2 bases had no gene match. The CDR3 contains 13 residues. CDR1 and CDR2 (germline): MNHEY, SMNVEV (reference sequence). CDR3 in DNA: TGTGCCAGCAGTTTTAGGACTAGCTACGAGCAGTACTTC. It is translated as CASSFRTSYEQYF.

The rearrangement uses TRBV5-1 and TRBJ1-2; 10 nucleotides match TRBD1. CDR3 length: 16 residues. Germline values: CDR1 SGHRS, CDR2 YFSETQ. The junction had 17 bases not matched to a gene; V was cut back by 7 bases and J by 8 bases. The CDR3 sequence: CASFEGQGMGLSGYTF. DNA for the CDR3: TGCGCCAGCTTCGAGGGACAGGGGATGGGTTTAAGCGGCTACACCTTC.

This clone came up a few times. The chain is built from TRBV7-9 and TRBJ2-7; D not resolved. The V and J ends lost 5 bases and 4 bases respectively, with 12 bases between them. Germline CDR1 and CDR2: SEHNR and FQNEAQ (reference sequence). This CDR3 comprises 13 residues. The chain's CDR3 is CASSQRSLYEQYF. As DNA, the CDR3 is TGTGCCAGCAGCCAGAGGTCCTTGTACGAGCAGTACTTC. Full variable domain (rest looked up from reference TRBV7-9 and TRBJ2-7): DTGVSQNPRHKITKRGQNVTFRCDPISEHNRLYWYRQTLGQGPEFLTYFQNEAQLEKSRLLSDRFSAERPKGSFSTLEIQRTEQGDSAMYLCASSQRSLYEQYFGPGTRLTVT.

This clone was observed a single time. This sequence joins TRBV5-8 and TRBJ1-2, with 7 bases lining up with TRBD1. Losses at the gene ends were 0 bases for V and 4 bases for J; bases not matched to a gene: 3. Germline V gene lookup returns CDR1 SGHTS and CDR2 YDEGEE. The CDR3 consists of 14 residues. The CDR3 loop is CASSLGQGSYGYTF. The CDR3 DNA is TGTGCCAGCAGCTTGGGACAGGGAAGCTATGGCTACACCTTC.

The chain has TRBV27 and TRBJ2-2; D unresolved. CDR1 is MNHEY, CDR2 SMNVEV, per germline (reference sequence). Trimming took 3 bases from V and 5 from J, leaving 10 bases between them. This CDR3 is built from 14 residues. This chain's CDR3 is CASSLGSLTGELFF. The DNA of the CDR3 is TGTGCCAGCAGTTTGGGCAGCCTAACCGGGGAGCTGTTTTTT.

The chain carries TRBV4-1 and TRBJ2-2, with TRBD1 matching over 7 bases. CDR1 is MGHRA, CDR2 YSYEKL, per germline. V dropped 0 bases and J dropped 0; count of bases not matched to a gene: 4. This CDR3 has 17 amino acids. CDR3 sequence reads: CASSQDWGTANTGELFF. The CDR3 DNA reads as TGCGCCAGCAGCCAAGATTGGGGGACAGCGAACACCGGGGAGCTGTTTTTT.

V is TRBV5-6 and J is TRBJ1-2; 7 bases line up with TRBD1. The CDR3 covers 15 residues. With V trimmed by 0 bases and J by 4 bases, 6 bases remained unmatched. The germline gives CDR1 SGHDT, CDR2 YYEEEE. The CDR3 DNA is TGTGCCAGCAGCTTGGTGAGCCAGGGGGTCTATGGCTACACCTTC. Translating gives CASSLVSQGVYGYTF.

V usage is TRBV7-9 and J usage is TRBJ2-3; D is undetermined. V was clipped by 2 bases and J by 7 bases, with 10 bases between them. There are 13 residues in the CDR3. Germline V gene sequence: CDR1 SEHNR, CDR2 FQNEAQ (reference sequence). CDR3 sequence reads: CASSLWAGNTQYF. The DNA of the CDR3 is TGTGCCAGCAGCTTATGGGCCGGTAATACGCAGTATTTT.

The genes are TRBV9 and TRBJ2-3; 9 positions match TRBD2. Losses at the gene ends were 0 bases for V and 4 bases for J; bases not matched to a gene: 6. The germline gives CDR1 SGDLS, CDR2 YYNGEE. The CDR3 loop spans 16 amino acids. This CDR3 reads CASSVGAGGPADTQYF. CDR3 nucleotide sequence: TGTGCCAGCAGCGTAGGGGCGGGGGGGCCGGCAGATACGCAGTATTTT.

The J gene is TRBJ2-4, the V gene TRBV11-2; D is possibly TRBD2 (5 bases). Germline V gene lookup returns CDR1 SGHAT and CDR2 FQNNGV. Between the trimmed V and J ends, which lost 1 base and 5 bases, there was a span of 12 bases. The CDR3 totals 15 residues. The CDR3 sequence: CASSLVLSEENIQYF. For the CDR3, the DNA is TGTGCCAGCAGCTTAGTCTTGTCGGAGGAAAACATTCAGTACTTC.

This sequence joins TRBV29-1 and TRBJ1-5; 9 positions match TRBD1. Germline V CDR1 and CDR2: SQVTM, ANQGSEA. The J segment lost 5 bases and the V segment lost 5 bases, leaving 7 bases of the junction unmatched. The CDR3 covers 14 residues. The CDR3 here is CSVPGQGPHQPQHF. CDR3 DNA: TGCAGCGTTCCGGGACAGGGCCCCCATCAGCCCCAGCATTTT.

The chain links TRBV6-1 to TRBJ1-2; 7 bases match TRBD1. With V trimmed by 1 base and J by 0 bases, 2 bases remained unmatched. Germline CDR1 and CDR2: MNHNS and SASEGT. The CDR3 sequence is 15 residues long. CDR3 coding DNA: TGTGCCAGCAGTGAAGTCGGGACAGCTAACTATGGCTACACCTTC. Its protein product is CASSEVGTANYGYTF.

The V gene is TRBV30, the J gene TRBJ1-1; TRBD1 matches at 7 bases. V shed 3 bases, J shed 3 bases, and the junction held 10 bases outside the gene matches. CDR3 length equals 15 residues. Germline-derived CDR1 and CDR2 are GTSNPN and SVGIG (reference sequence). The CDR3 reads CAWSPENQGDTEAFF. In nucleotides, the CDR3 is TGTGCCTGGAGCCCGGAGAACCAGGGGGACACTGAAGCTTTCTTT. Filled out from reference TRBV30 and TRBJ1-1, the complete variable domain reads SQTIHQWPATLVQPVGSPLSLECTVEGTSNPNLYWYRQAAGRGLQLLFYSVGIGQISSEVPQNLSASRPQDRQFILSSKKLLLSDSGFYLCAWSPENQGDTEAFFGQGTRLTVV.

V gene TRBV9 combines with J gene TRBJ1-2; possible D gene TRBD1, 6 bases. The V gene's germline CDR1 is SGDLS and CDR2 YYNGEE. The V end was cut by 3 bases, the J end by 3 bases, with 6 bases between. This CDR3 spans 12 amino acids. The CDR3 sequence is CASSGQDYGYTF. The CDR3 nucleotides are TGTGCCAGCAGCGGACAGGACTATGGCTACACCTTC.

The chain recombines TRBV2 with TRBJ2-1, with a tentative D call TRBD1 (5 bases). This CDR3 comprises 12 residues. CDR1 SNHLY and CDR2 FYNNEI come from the germline V gene. Trimming cost V 8 bases and J 6 bases, with 11 bases left between them. CDR3 sequence reads: CASERQGNEQFF. CDR3 sequence (DNA): TGTGCCAGCGAACGTCAGGGCAATGAGCAGTTCTTC.

This clone was recorded only once. J is TRBJ1-1 and V is TRBV27; D remains unclear. This CDR3 comprises 13 residues. The germline CDR1 and CDR2 sequences are MNHEY and SMNVEV (reference sequence). The ends were cut back, 8 bases at V and 1 base at J, with 11 bases in the middle. The CDR3 loop reads CASQSTGNTEAFF. The DNA of the CDR3 is TGTGCCAGCCAAAGTACCGGGAACACTGAAGCTTTCTTT.